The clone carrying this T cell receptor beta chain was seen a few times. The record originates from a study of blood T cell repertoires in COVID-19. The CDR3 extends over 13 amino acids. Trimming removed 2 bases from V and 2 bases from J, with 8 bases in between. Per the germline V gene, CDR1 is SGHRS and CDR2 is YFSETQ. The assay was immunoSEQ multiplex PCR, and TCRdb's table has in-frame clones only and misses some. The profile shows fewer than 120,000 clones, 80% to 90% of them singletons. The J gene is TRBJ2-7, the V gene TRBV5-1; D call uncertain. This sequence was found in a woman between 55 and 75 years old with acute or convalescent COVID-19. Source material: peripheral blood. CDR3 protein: CASSFTDPYEQYF. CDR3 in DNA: TGCGCCAGCAGCTTTACTGATCCCTACGAGCAGTACTTC.